These 25 T cell receptor beta chains were sequenced from one sample in a study of shared clonotypes between healthy human individuals. Produced via immunoSEQ multiplex PCR; TCRdb's table is partial and in-frame only. The repertoire holds 600,000 to 750,000 clones, with 90% as singletons. Sequencing used memory CD8+ T cells from PBMCs. Subset of the sample: CD45RO+ cells pooled with CCR7-negative TemRA cells. The receptors stem from a man aged 18-30 years in good health. Some clones in this sample may be carry-over from other donors' samples.

The chain carries TRBV19 and TRBJ2-1, with 9 bases aligning to TRBD2. J lost 9 bases, V lost 3 bases, and 6 bases had no gene match. Per the germline V gene, CDR1 is LNHDA and CDR2 is SQIVND (reference sequence). This CDR3 is built from 14 residues. DNA for the CDR3: TGTGCCAGTAGTATGTTCGGACTAGCGCCTGAGCAGTTCTTC. It specifies CASSMFGLAPEQFF.

The chain joins TRBV27 to TRBJ2-5, with TRBD1 identical over 9 bases. This CDR3 has 15 residues. CDR1 MNHEY and CDR2 SMNVEV come from the germline V gene (reference sequence). Trimming cost V 6 bases and J 2 bases; bases outside gene matches: 7. CDR3 sequence: CASSSGTGKQETQYF. In DNA, the CDR3 is TGTGCCAGCAGCTCCGGGACAGGGAAGCAAGAGACCCAGTACTTC.

This clone was observed a single time. V gene TRBV29-1 combines with J gene TRBJ2-3; 7 bases are a match to TRBD1. CDR1 SQVTM and CDR2 ANQGSEA come from the germline V gene. V was clipped by 4 bases and J by 2 bases; unmatched bases: 15. This CDR3 has 17 residues. Here the CDR3 DNA reads TGCAGCGTTGTATTCCTACAGACAGGGACCCACACAGATACGCAGTATTTT. This codes for CSVVFLQTGTHTDTQYF.

CDR3 in amino acids: CASSYSPAGRGEKLFF. The CDR3 nucleotides read TGTGCCAGCAGTTACTCGCCGGCAGGGAGGGGTGAAAAACTGTTTTTT. The V gene is TRBV6-5, the J gene TRBJ1-4, with a tentative D call TRBD1 (5 bases). The CDR3 spans 16 residues. V lost 0 bases to trimming and J lost 7 bases, with 15 bases between them. Germline V gene data show CDR1 as MNHEY and CDR2 as SVGAGI.

The CDR3 here is CASSSQLAGRYNEQFF. In nucleotides, the CDR3 is TGTGCCAGCAGCTCCCAACTAGCGGGACGCTACAATGAGCAGTTCTTC. The V call is TRBV7-3, the J call TRBJ2-1; TRBD2 aligns across 10 bases. Germline CDR1 and CDR2: SGHTA and FQGTGA. CDR3 length equals 16 residues. The V gene end was trimmed by 4 bases and the J gene end by 3 bases; junction bases not matched to a gene: 6.

V gene TRBV5-1 combines with J gene TRBJ2-5; no clear D gene. The J call may not be correct, given that the DNA end is closer to TRBJ2-7. Germline loops: CDR1 SGHRS, CDR2 YFSETQ. CDR3 length: 13 residues. CDR3 DNA sequence: TGCGCCAGCAGCTTACATGTAGGCTACGAGCAGTACTTC. The encoded protein is CASSLHVGYEQYF.

This clone was counted ten times or more. The chain links TRBV5-5 to TRBJ1-1, with 7 nucleotides matching TRBD1. Germline CDR1 SGHKS, CDR2 YYEKEE (reference sequence). The trim removed 2 bases at V and 4 bases at J, leaving 8 bases unmatched. This CDR3 region has 15 residues. This CDR3 is CASSLNRGGGTEAFF. DNA of the CDR3: TGTGCCAGCAGCTTAAACAGGGGAGGGGGCACTGAAGCTTTCTTT. Drawing the rest from reference TRBV5-5 and TRBJ1-1, the complete variable domain is DAGVTQSPTHLIKTRGQQVTLRCSPISGHKSVSWYQQVLGQGPQFIFQYYEKEERGRGNFPDRFSARQFPNYSSELNVNALLLGDSALYLCASSLNRGGGTEAFFGQGTRLTVV.

The rearrangement uses TRBV5-5 and TRBJ2-2, with a tentative D call TRBD2 (6 bases). This CDR3 spans 15 amino acids. Per germline, CDR1 SGHKS and CDR2 YYEKEE (reference sequence). The V gene lost 8 bases and the J gene lost 4 bases, with 18 bases spanning the gap. Here the CDR3 DNA reads TGTGCCAGAACAGGACTAAACCTGCTCACCGGGGAGCTGTTTTTT. Residues: CARTGLNLLTGELFF.

The chain employs TRBV10-3 and TRBJ1-1; the D is unclear. Trimming removed 7 bases at V and 2 bases at J, with 11 bases between. The CDR3 runs 13 residues. Germline V lookup: CDR1 ENHRY, CDR2 SYGVKD. This CDR3 is CAIMITPNTEAFF. For the CDR3, the DNA is TGTGCCATCATGATCACCCCCAACACTGAAGCTTTCTTT.

The V call is TRBV29-1, the J call TRBJ2-2; 9 bases match TRBD2. Germline V gene data show CDR1 as SQVTM and CDR2 as ANQGSEA. The CDR3 runs 14 residues. V dropped 5 bases and J dropped 6; count of bases not matched to a gene: 7. CDR3 loop: CSVPNGLASGELFF. CDR3 coding DNA: TGCAGCGTTCCTAATGGACTAGCGTCCGGGGAGCTGTTTTTT.

This chain uses TRBV20-1 with TRBJ2-1, with D tentatively TRBD2 (6 bases). Germline-derived CDR1 and CDR2 are DFQATT and SNEGSKA (reference sequence). The CDR3 length is 11 residues. Trimming took 7 bases from V and 6 from J, leaving 10 bases between them. The chain's CDR3 is CSGGGANEQFF. CDR3 nucleotides: TGCAGTGGCGGCGGGGCCAATGAGCAGTTCTTC.

This sequence joins TRBV28 and TRBJ1-1; D call uncertain. CDR1 and CDR2 from the germline V gene are MDHEN and SYDVKM. The V and J ends lost 4 bases and 4 bases respectively, with 4 bases between them. There are 11 residues in the CDR3. CDR3: CASSWGTEAFF. The CDR3 DNA reads as TGTGCCAGCAGTTGGGGCACTGAAGCTTTCTTT.

The J gene is TRBJ2-1, the V gene TRBV27; possibly TRBD1 or TRBD2 for D (5 bases each). CDR1 is MNHEY, CDR2 SMNVEV, per germline (reference sequence). Trimming removed 5 bases at V and 7 bases at J, with 18 bases between. The CDR3 is 15 amino acids. Here the CDR3 DNA reads TGTGCCAGCAGTCCCCTAAGGGGAGCATTGAATGAGCAGTTCTTC. It codes for CASSPLRGALNEQFF.

This rearrangement joins TRBV7-2 to TRBJ2-7; 7 nucleotides agree with TRBD2. This CDR3 spans 15 amino acids. Germline V gives CDR1 SGHTA, CDR2 FQGNSA. Germline trimming cut 2 bases from V and 3 bases from J; bases unmatched to any gene: 7. CDR3 amino acids: CASSLTLAASYEQYF. The DNA for the CDR3 is TGTGCCAGCAGCTTAACCCTAGCGGCTAGCTACGAGCAGTACTTC.

This chain uses TRBV2 with TRBJ1-1, with D possibly matching TRBD1 (6 bases). Trimming took 6 bases from V and 1 from J, leaving 15 bases between them. The CDR3 spans 15 residues. From germline, CDR1 is SNHLY and CDR2 FYNNEI. DNA of the CDR3: TGTGCCAGCAGAGATAGGGGACATTCGAACACTGAAGCTTTCTTT. Its translation: CASRDRGHSNTEAFF.

This sequence joins TRBV13 and TRBJ2-1; D is ambiguous. The V gene lost 1 base and the J gene lost 3 bases, with 7 bases spanning the gap. The CDR3 totals 14 residues. Germline V gene lookup returns CDR1 PRHDT and CDR2 FYEKMQ (reference sequence). The CDR3 DNA sequence: TGTGCCAGCAGCTTAGACGGCTACTACAATGAGCAGTTCTTC. This sequence encodes CASSLDGYYNEQFF.

The chain links TRBV7-8 to TRBJ1-5; D gene unclear. V gave up 0 bases and J gave up 3 bases, with 12 bases separating them. The CDR3 contains 16 residues. Looked up from germline, CDR1 is SGHVS and CDR2 is FQNEAQ. The CDR3 DNA reads as TGTGCCAGCAGCTTAGCAAGGACGGCTATCAATCAGCCCCAGCATTTT. This encodes CASSLARTAINQPQHF.

This sequence joins TRBV7-9 and TRBJ2-1; 9 nucleotides agree with TRBD2. The V gene end was trimmed by 4 bases and the J gene end by 0 bases; junction bases not matched to a gene: 1. The CDR3 extends over 15 amino acids. Germline V CDR1 and CDR2: SEHNR, FQNEAQ (reference sequence). The CDR3 here is CASSYSGSSYNEQFF. DNA for the CDR3: TGTGCCAGCAGCTATAGCGGGAGCTCCTACAATGAGCAGTTCTTC.

The rearrangement links TRBV6-5 to TRBJ2-1, with D possibly TRBD2 on 6 matching bases. The CDR3 totals 12 residues. Germline V gives CDR1 MNHEY, CDR2 SVGAGI. Trimming stripped 6 bases from V and 10 bases from J, with 13 bases between. The CDR3 sequence is CASSPSRGEQFF. The DNA for the CDR3 is TGTGCCAGCAGCCCCAGCCGGGGGGAGCAGTTCTTC.

J is TRBJ2-4 and V is TRBV15; no clear D gene. Deletions cut 1 base from V and 0 bases from J, with 7 bases between. The CDR3 runs 15 residues. The germline CDR1 and CDR2 sequences are LNHNV and YYDKDF (reference sequence). As DNA, the CDR3 is TGTGCCACCAGCAGAGCGGCTGTAGCCAAAAACATTCAGTACTTC. As protein: CATSRAAVAKNIQYF. The full variable domain, rest sourced from reference TRBV15 and TRBJ2-4, is DAMVIQNPRYQVTQFGKPVTLSCSQTLNHNVMYWYQQKSSQAPKLLFHYYDKDFNNEADTPDNFQSRRPNTSFCFLDIRSPGLGDTAMYLCATSRAAVAKNIQYFGAGTRLSVL.

This chain links TRBV27 with TRBJ2-7; D ambiguous. V lost 4 bases to trimming and J lost 0 bases, with 16 bases between them. The CDR3 is made up of 16 amino acids. Germline values: CDR1 MNHEY, CDR2 SMNVEV (reference sequence). The CDR3 DNA reads as TGTGCCAGCAGTTCCAGCCTGTACGGGCTCTCCTACGAGCAGTACTTC. Its protein product is CASSSSLYGLSYEQYF.

The chain has TRBV11-3 and TRBJ2-7; D uncertain. Per the germline V gene, CDR1 is SGHNT and CDR2 is YENEEA. V lost 5 bases to trimming and J lost 2 bases, with 10 bases between them. CDR3 length equals 13 residues. The CDR3 DNA reads as TGTGCCAGCAGCAGAACAGCGACCTACGAGCAGTACTTC. Its protein product is CASSRTATYEQYF.

V gene TRBV21-1 combines with J gene TRBJ1-5; TRBD1 is the table's D call, not checked against the DNA. TRBV21-1 is a listed pseudogene. This CDR3 is built from 19 residues. In nucleotides, the CDR3 is TGTGCCAGCAGCACCGCCGGGACAGGACCCCCTGGGTGCAATCAGCCCCAGCATTTT. Its protein is CASSTAGTGPPGCNQPQHF.

The J gene is TRBJ1-3, the V gene TRBV9; 8 bases map to TRBD1. Germline V gene data show CDR1 as SGDLS and CDR2 as YYNGEE. The trim removed 0 bases at V and 1 base at J, leaving 9 bases unmatched. The CDR3 is made up of 18 amino acids. DNA for the CDR3: TGTGCCAGCAGCGTAGGCGGGGGCAGGGGGCCGTCTGGAAACACCATATATTTT. The encoded protein is CASSVGGGRGPSGNTIYF.

This chain connects TRBV4-2 to TRBJ2-7; unclear D gene. Trimming pared 1 base from V and 0 bases from J, leaving 7 bases between. CDR3 length: 14 residues. Per germline, CDR1 LGHNA and CDR2 YNFKEQ. The CDR3 protein is CASSQGLVSYEQYF. The CDR3 nucleotides are TGTGCCAGCAGCCAAGGGCTAGTCTCCTACGAGCAGTACTTC.